The subject of this entry is one T cell receptor beta chain. The data stem from a study of T cell changes during pregnancy in multiple sclerosis. Germline-derived CDR1 and CDR2 are MNHEY and SMNVEV (reference sequence). J gave up 2 bases and V 5 bases, and 8 bases lay outside the gene matches. The CDR3 is 15 amino acids. The method was immunoSEQ multiplex PCR; TCRdb's version includes in-frame clones alone and lacks a portion of them. Found here are about 68,000 clones, about 89% of them singletons; the top ten hold about 0.92%. Sample: peripheral blood, taken in the second trimester of pregnancy. V is TRBV27 and J is TRBJ1-1, with TRBD1 identical over 7 bases. The source of this sequence is a female donor with multiple sclerosis, enrolled in a pregnancy study. The CDR3 sequence is CASSLMGQSNTEAFF. In DNA, the CDR3 is TGTGCCAGCAGTCTCATGGGACAGTCCAACACTGAAGCTTTCTTT.